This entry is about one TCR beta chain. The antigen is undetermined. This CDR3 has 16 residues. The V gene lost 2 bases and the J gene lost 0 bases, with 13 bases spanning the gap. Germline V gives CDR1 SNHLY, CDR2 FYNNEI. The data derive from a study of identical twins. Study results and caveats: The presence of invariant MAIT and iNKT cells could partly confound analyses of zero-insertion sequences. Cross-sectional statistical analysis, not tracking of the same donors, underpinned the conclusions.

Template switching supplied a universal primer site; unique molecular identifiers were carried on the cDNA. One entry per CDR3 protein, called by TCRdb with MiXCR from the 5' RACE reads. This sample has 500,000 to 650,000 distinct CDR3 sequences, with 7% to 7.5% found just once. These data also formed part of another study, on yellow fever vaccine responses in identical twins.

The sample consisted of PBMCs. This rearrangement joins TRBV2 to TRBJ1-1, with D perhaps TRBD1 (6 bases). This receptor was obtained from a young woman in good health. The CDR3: CASSERWGAVNTEAFF. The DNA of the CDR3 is TGTGCCAGCAGTGAACGGTGGGGGGCGGTGAACACTGAAGCTTTCTTT. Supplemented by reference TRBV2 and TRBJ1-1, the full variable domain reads EPEVTQTPSHQVTQMGQEVILRCVPISNHLYFYWYRQILGQKVEFLVSFYNNEISEKSEIFDDQFSVERPDGSNFTLKIRSTKLEDSAMYFCASSERWGAVNTEAFFGQGTRLTVV.